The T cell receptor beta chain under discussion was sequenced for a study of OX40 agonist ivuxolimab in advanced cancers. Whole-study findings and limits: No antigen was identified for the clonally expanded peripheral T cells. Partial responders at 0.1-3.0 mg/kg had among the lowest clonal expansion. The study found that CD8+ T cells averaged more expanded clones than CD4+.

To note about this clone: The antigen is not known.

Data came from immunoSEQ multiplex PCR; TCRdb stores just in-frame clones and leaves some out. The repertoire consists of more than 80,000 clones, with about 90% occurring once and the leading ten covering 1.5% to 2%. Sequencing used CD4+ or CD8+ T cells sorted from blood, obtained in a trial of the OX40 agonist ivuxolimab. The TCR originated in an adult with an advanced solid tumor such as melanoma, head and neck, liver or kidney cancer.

The CDR3 sequence is CASRNRGFETQYF. The DNA of the CDR3 is TGTGCCAGCAGGAACAGGGGTTTTGAGACCCAGTACTTC. V gene TRBV6-1 combines with J gene TRBJ2-5; 7 bases are a match to TRBD1. The CDR3 consists of 13 residues. The germline V gene has CDR1 MNHNS and CDR2 SASEGT. Germline trimming cut 6 bases from V and 5 bases from J; bases unmatched to any gene: 6.